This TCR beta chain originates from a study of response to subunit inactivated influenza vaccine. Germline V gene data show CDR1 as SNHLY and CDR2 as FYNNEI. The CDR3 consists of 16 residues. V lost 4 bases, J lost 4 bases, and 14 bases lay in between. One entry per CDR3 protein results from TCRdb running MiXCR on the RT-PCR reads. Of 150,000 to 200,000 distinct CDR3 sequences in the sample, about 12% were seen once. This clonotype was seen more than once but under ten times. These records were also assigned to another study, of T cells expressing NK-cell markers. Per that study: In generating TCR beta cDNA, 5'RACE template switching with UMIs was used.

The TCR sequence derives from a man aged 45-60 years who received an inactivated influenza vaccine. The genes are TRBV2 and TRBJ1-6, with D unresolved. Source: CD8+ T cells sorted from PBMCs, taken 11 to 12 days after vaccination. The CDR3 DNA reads TGTGCCAGCAGTGGAGGCGGGTGGGAATATAATTCACCCCTCCACTTT. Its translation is CASSGGGWEYNSPLHF.